The present TCR beta chain was sequenced within a study of T cell responses to AZD1222 COVID-19 vaccine. Findings and limits, study-wide: CD4 TCRs associated with vaccination spanned spike, dominating at 160-218 and 743-854.

TCRdb keeps only in-frame clones here, not all; method: immunoSEQ multiplex PCR. The sample gives 95,000 to 150,000 clones, 90% of which show up once; 3.5% to 4.5% is in the top ten. About this clone itself: Antigen unknown.

This CDR3 contains 13 residues. CDR1 is SGHVS, CDR2 FQNEAQ, per germline. Trimming removed 3 bases from V and 9 bases from J, with 14 bases in between. The specimen comprised peripheral blood, sampled 28 days after the second dose of the MenACWY control vaccine. The receptor was derived from an adult who received the MenACWY meningococcal vaccine as a control. The chain carries TRBV7-8 and TRBJ1-1; D is unclear. CDR3 protein: CASSFIYPRKAFF. In nucleotides, the CDR3 is TGTGCCAGCAGCTTCATATATCCCCGGAAAGCTTTCTTT.